The 13 T cell receptor beta chains listed next were all sequenced from one sample in a study of spatial heterogeneity in lung cancer. One entry per CDR3 protein, called by TCRdb with MiXCR from the 5' RACE reads. The data contain about 95,000 distinct CDR3 sequences, 7% to 9% of them singletons. Time point described: sample taken at primary tumor resection. Whole RNA was taken from tumor, nontumor lung or frozen PBMC; it was then sequenced unsorted. Sequenced material: PBMCs, taken at surgery. All receptors derive from a male donor with early-stage non-small cell lung cancer.

In nucleotides, the CDR3 is TGTGCCAGCAGTGAGGGGCAACTGAACCAAGAGACCCAGTACTTC. Amino acid sequence: CASSEGQLNQETQYF. The rearrangement links TRBV6-1 to TRBJ2-5; D may be TRBD1 (5 bases). CDR3 length equals 15 residues. Trimming took off 3 bases at V and 0 bases at J, with 11 bases between the two ends. Germline V gene sequence: CDR1 MNHNS, CDR2 SASEGT.

This clonotype occurred many times. The rearrangement joins TRBV6-6 to TRBJ2-5; 10 nucleotides agree with TRBD1. Per germline, CDR1 MNHNY and CDR2 SVGAGI (reference sequence). This CDR3 spans 15 amino acids. With 5 bases clipped from V and 1 base from J, the junction kept 4 bases outside the gene matches. The CDR3 reads CASSRRTGGQETQYF. The CDR3 DNA reads as TGTGCCAGCAGTCGGCGGACAGGGGGCCAAGAGACCCAGTACTTC.

Many counts were recorded for this clonotype. CDR3 amino acids: CASSGQPQETQYF. CDR3 nucleotide sequence: TGTGCCAGCAGTGGACAGCCCCAAGAGACCCAGTACTTC. V gene TRBV2 combines with J gene TRBJ2-5, with a weak D call TRBD1 (5 bases). Germline V gives CDR1 SNHLY, CDR2 FYNNEI. V lost 4 bases and J lost 1, with 7 bases in between. The CDR3 is 13 residues long.

V gene TRBV7-3 combines with J gene TRBJ2-3; TRBD2 is a possible D gene (5 bases). Germline V gene data show CDR1 as SGHTA and CDR2 as FQGTGA. The CDR3 spans 11 residues. The V gene lost 5 bases and the J gene lost 5 bases, with 5 bases spanning the gap. The CDR3: CASSRGDTQYF. The CDR3 coding sequence is TGTGCCAGCAGCCGGGGAGATACGCAGTATTTT.

At least ten counts were recorded for this clonotype. The V and J genes are TRBV9 and TRBJ2-5, with D tentatively TRBD1 (6 bases). The CDR3 has 14 residues. CDR1 SGDLS and CDR2 YYNGEE come from the germline V gene. V lost 2 bases and J 2 bases, leaving 10 bases between the germline ends. CDR3: CASSVGQNQETQYF. Here the CDR3 DNA reads TGTGCCAGCAGCGTCGGACAGAATCAAGAGACCCAGTACTTC.

Worth noting for this clonotype: The DNA is omitted, as the CDR3 cannot be located on it reliably, and the CDR3 follows TCRdb's listing. V gene TRBV28 combines with J gene TRBJ2-7; the table calls TRBD1, which could not be checked here. Ends included, the CDR3 has 12 residues. CDR1 and CDR2 (germline): MDHEN, SYDVKM. CDR3 protein: CASSTSDRQPYF.

V usage is TRBV3-1 and J usage is TRBJ1-1, with no clear D. The V gene's germline CDR1 is LGHDT and CDR2 YNNKEL (reference sequence). The CDR3 sequence is 12 residues long. The V end was cut by 4 bases, the J end by 1 base, with 4 bases between. CDR3 nucleotides: TGTGCCAGCAGCCGACAGAACACTGAAGCTTTCTTT. It codes for CASSRQNTEAFF. The variable domain in full, with the rest retrieved from reference TRBV3-1 and TRBJ1-1, is DTAVSQTPKYLVTQMGNDKSIKCEQNLGHDTMYWYKQDSKKFLKIMFSYNNKELIINETVPNRFSPKSPDKAHLNLHINSLELGDSAVYFCASSRQNTEAFFGQGTRLTVV.

This clonotype occurred many times. The rearrangement links TRBV7-6 to TRBJ1-2; 7 bases line up with TRBD1. This CDR3 comprises 15 residues. The junction had 13 bases not matched to a gene; V was cut back by 4 bases and J by 8 bases. Germline CDR1 SGHVS, CDR2 FNYEAQ. CDR3 loop: CASSSDGRGSRGYTF. CDR3 nucleotide sequence: TGTGCCAGCAGCTCAGACGGCAGGGGGTCACGGGGCTACACCTTC.

This clonotype was counted between two and nine times. The V and J genes are TRBV5-1 and TRBJ1-2; D uncertain. The germline V gene encodes CDR1 SGHRS and CDR2 YFSETQ. The CDR3 contains 15 residues. Trimming took 0 bases from V and 0 from J, leaving 9 bases between them. CDR3: CASSLVADTNYGYTF. CDR3 sequence (DNA): TGCGCCAGCAGCTTGGTGGCAGACACTAACTATGGCTACACCTTC.

The rearrangement joins TRBV5-1 to TRBJ1-4; 7 bases map to TRBD1. Looked up from germline, CDR1 is SGHRS and CDR2 is YFSETQ. CDR3 length: 15 residues. Unmatched junction bases numbered 6, after V lost 0 bases and J lost 7 bases. The CDR3 coding sequence is TGCGCCAGCAGCTTGGAGGGAGGGGGCAGTGAAAAACTGTTTTTT. Amino acids: CASSLEGGGSEKLFF.

This clonotype was counted at least ten times. The chain carries TRBV28 and TRBJ2-3; D is undetermined. The germline CDR1 and CDR2 sequences are MDHEN and SYDVKM. The CDR3 totals 13 residues. The germline V and J ends were trimmed by 6 bases and 2 bases, with 9 bases remaining between them. CDR3 amino acids: CASSLSSTDTQYF. The CDR3 DNA follows: TGTGCCAGCAGCTTGAGCTCCACAGATACGCAGTATTTT.

This clonotype was seen only a few times. The gene calls are TRBV7-9 and TRBJ2-1, with TRBD2 matching 7 bases. The CDR3 consists of 14 residues. V shed 5 bases and J 5 bases; nucleotides not matched to a gene: 6. Per germline, CDR1 SEHNR and CDR2 FQNEAQ (reference sequence). CDR3 in DNA: TGTGCCAGCAGCCCTAGCGGTCGGGACAATGAGCAGTTCTTC. This encodes CASSPSGRDNEQFF.

This clonotype was observed at least ten times. Germline and junction disagree at one end, which may indicate a read error. V usage is TRBV4-3 and J usage is TRBJ1-2; D uncertain. CDR3 size: 13 residues. CDR1 is LGHNA and CDR2 is YSLEER in the germline V gene. The CDR3 loop is CASSRNPDYGYTF. The CDR3 DNA is TGCGCCAGCAGCCGGAACCCTGACTACGGCTACACCTTC.